One and the same sample provided the 14 T cell receptor beta chains below, sequenced in a study. One entry per CDR3 protein results from TCRdb running MiXCR on the RT-PCR reads. The table includes hundreds of thousands of distinct CDR3 sequences, 13% to 15% detected once. Material: memory CD4+ T cells from blood. These receptors all come from a female donor in good health, serving as a healthy control.

The gene calls are TRBV3-1 and TRBJ2-1, with TRBD2 as a possible D gene (5 bases). The CDR3 covers 16 residues. Trimming left V 1 base short and J 0 bases short, with 10 bases between. Germline V gives CDR1 LGHDT, CDR2 YNNKEL (reference sequence). The CDR3 loop is CASSQGLIFSYNEQFF. Here the CDR3 DNA reads TGTGCCAGCAGCCAAGGACTAATCTTCTCCTACAATGAGCAGTTCTTC.

This clonotype was seen only a few times. The chain employs TRBV6-1 and TRBJ2-7, with a possible D match to TRBD1 (5 bases). Between the trimmed V and J ends, which lost 5 bases and 2 bases, there was a span of 10 bases. Germline CDR1 and CDR2: MNHNS and SASEGT. This CDR3 has 13 residues. The CDR3 coding sequence is TGTGCCAGCAGTAACCTAGGGGCCTACGAGCAGTACTTC. It is translated as CASSNLGAYEQYF.

This clonotype occurred many times. The CDR3 DNA is TGTGCCAGCAGTTACTCTCCCACAGATACGCAGTATTTT. Amino acids: CASSYSPTDTQYF. The V call is TRBV6-5, the J call TRBJ2-3, with D unclear. CDR3 length equals 13 residues. The ends were cut back, 0 bases at V and 2 bases at J, with 3 bases in the middle. Germline assignment: CDR1 MNHEY and CDR2 SVGAGI.

V is TRBV7-9 and J is TRBJ2-7; no definite D call. V lost 1 base, J lost 0 bases, and 7 bases lay in between. This CDR3 region has 14 residues. Germline-derived CDR1 and CDR2 are SEHNR and FQNEAQ (reference sequence). The CDR3 DNA reads as TGTGCCAGCAGCTTAGGGTCGGCCTCCTACGAGCAGTACTTC. Its translation: CASSLGSASYEQYF.

This clonotype was seen only a few times. The chain carries TRBV10-3 and TRBJ1-1, with no clear D. The CDR3 runs 10 residues. The ends were cut back, 10 bases at V and 2 bases at J, with 5 bases in the middle. Per germline, CDR1 ENHRY and CDR2 SYGVKD. For the CDR3, the DNA is TGTGCCACTACAAACACTGAAGCTTTCTTT. It codes for CATTNTEAFF.

The chain recombines TRBV28 with TRBJ2-1; D call uncertain. The CDR3 is 12 residues long. Looked up from germline, CDR1 is MDHEN and CDR2 is SYDVKM. Trimming shortened V by 7 bases and J by 4 bases, and 8 bases separated the two germline ends. CDR3: CASTSDYNEQFF. DNA of the CDR3: TGTGCCAGCACGTCAGATTACAATGAGCAGTTCTTC. The full variable domain, in which reference TRBV28 and TRBJ2-1 provide the parts outside the CDR3, is DVKVTQSSRYLVKRTGEKVFLECVQDMDHENMFWYRQDPGLGLRLIYFSYDVKMKEKGDIPEGYSVSREKKERFSLILESASTNQTSMYLCASTSDYNEQFFGPGTRLTVL.

This chain uses TRBV11-2 with TRBJ2-7; D uncertain. CDR3 length: 14 residues. The V gene's germline CDR1 is SGHAT and CDR2 FQNNGV. Trimming took 3 bases from V and 2 from J, leaving 11 bases between them. The CDR3 DNA reads as TGTGCCAGCAGCTTTCGCAGCATCCCCTACGAGCAGTACTTC. As protein: CASSFRSIPYEQYF.

Many counts were recorded for this clonotype. The chain joins TRBV6-2 or TRBV6-3 to TRBJ1-5; D gene unclear. The CDR3 runs to 17 residues. V was cut by 2 bases and J by 6 bases, with 20 bases left in between. In germline, CDR1 is MNHEY, CDR2 SVGEGT. For the CDR3, the DNA is TGTGCCAGCAGTTACCGTTCATATGTCCAGAGGGTTCAGCCCCAGCATTTT. It encodes CASSYRSYVQRVQPQHF.

This clonotype has just one count. This sequence joins TRBV28 and TRBJ1-1; D uncertain. Trimming pared 7 bases from V and 0 bases from J, leaving 6 bases between. Germline V gene lookup returns CDR1 MDHEN and CDR2 SYDVKM. The CDR3 covers 12 residues. CDR3 sequence reads: CASTDLNTEAFF. CDR3 nucleotide sequence: TGTGCCAGCACGGACCTGAACACTGAAGCTTTCTTT.

This clonotype was seen a few times. This chain links TRBV19 with TRBJ1-1, with 9 bases matching TRBD1. CDR3 length: 15 residues. CDR1 and CDR2 (germline): LNHDA, SQIVND (reference sequence). The V and J ends lost 7 bases and 1 base, in that order; junction bases with no gene match: 7. As DNA, the CDR3 is TGTGCCAGTATAGGCTTGACAGGGGGGAACACTGAAGCTTTCTTT. Translation gives CASIGLTGGNTEAFF.

This clonotype was detected only a few times. The rearrangement joins TRBV5-1 to TRBJ1-2, with 7 nucleotides matching TRBD1. The CDR3 is 14 amino acids. Germline V CDR1 and CDR2: SGHRS, YFSETQ. V gave up 2 bases and J gave up 5 bases; unmatched junction bases: 6. The CDR3 sequence is CASSFGDSLYGYTF. The CDR3 bases are TGCGCCAGCAGCTTCGGGGACAGCCTGTATGGCTACACCTTC.

V and J are TRBV19 and TRBJ2-1, with TRBD2 matching over 10 bases. The CDR3 is made up of 16 amino acids. Germline V CDR1 and CDR2: LNHDA, SQIVND (reference sequence). V shed 5 bases, J shed 5 bases, and the junction held 9 bases outside the gene matches. CDR3 sequence: CASSPTERGGDNEQFF. The CDR3 nucleotides read TGTGCCAGTAGTCCAACCGAGCGGGGGGGAGACAATGAGCAGTTCTTC. Full variable domain (outside the CDR3, taken from reference TRBV19 and TRBJ2-1): DGGITQSPKYLFRKEGQNVTLSCEQNLNHDAMYWYRQDPGQGLRLIYYSQIVNDFQKGDIAEGYSVSREKKESFPLTVTSAQKNPTAFYLCASSPTERGGDNEQFFGPGTRLTVL.

There are many counts of this clonotype. This chain connects TRBV5-1 to TRBJ1-4, with a possible D match to TRBD1 (5 bases). From germline, CDR1 is SGHRS and CDR2 YFSETQ. This CDR3 is 15 amino acids long. The V gene lost 3 bases and the J gene lost 5 bases, with 14 bases spanning the gap. CDR3 in DNA: TGCGCCAGCAGCTCAGGTCTCGGGGGGAATGAAAAACTGTTTTTT. Residues: CASSSGLGGNEKLFF.

This clonotype has a count of ten or more. The chain links TRBV5-1 to TRBJ1-1; D might be TRBD1 (5 bases). Germline V gene lookup returns CDR1 SGHRS and CDR2 YFSETQ. V lost 4 bases and J 0 bases, leaving 25 bases between the germline ends. This CDR3 contains 19 residues. As DNA, the CDR3 is TGCGCCAGCAGCCGGGACTCGTCGACCTATAACGCCTTGAACACTGAAGCTTTCTTT. Translating gives CASSRDSSTYNALNTEAFF.